This TCR beta chain stems from a study of T cells in Graves' hyperthyroidism and ophthalmopathy. The diagnostic basis comprised clinical symptoms, serum thyroxine and TRAb, thyroid ultrasound and orbital computed tomography. Regions amplified from RNA transcripts were the TCR beta CDR3 regions. When the TCR CDR3 underwent first-round RT-PCR, the HTBI primer set was used. Via MiXCR, TCRdb re-called the multiplex PCR reads, giving one row per CDR3 protein. Counted here are 700,000 or so distinct CDR3 sequences, about 16% occurring once; the ten biggest clones make up around 7.7%. V gave up 1 base and J gave up 5 bases, with 13 bases separating them. The length of the CDR3 is 14 residues. CDR1 and CDR2 (germline): SGHNT, YYREEE (reference sequence).

The material sequenced was blood. V gene TRBV5-4 combines with J gene TRBJ2-7, with TRBD2 as a possible D gene (6 bases). The receptor comes from a man between 18 and 29 years old with Graves' hyperthyroidism. The CDR3 coding sequence is TGTGCCAGCAGCTTGATCGGCGGGATCAACGAGCAGTACTTC. It specifies CASSLIGGINEQYF.